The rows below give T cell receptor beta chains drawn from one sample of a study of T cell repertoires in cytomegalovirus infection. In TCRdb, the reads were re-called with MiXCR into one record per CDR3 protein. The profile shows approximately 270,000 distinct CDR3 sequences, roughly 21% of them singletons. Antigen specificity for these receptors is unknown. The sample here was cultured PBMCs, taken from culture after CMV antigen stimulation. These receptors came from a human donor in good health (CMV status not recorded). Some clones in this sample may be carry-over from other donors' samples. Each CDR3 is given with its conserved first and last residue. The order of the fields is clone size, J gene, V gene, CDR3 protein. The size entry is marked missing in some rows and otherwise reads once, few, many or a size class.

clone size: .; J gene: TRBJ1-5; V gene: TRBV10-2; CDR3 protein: CASSPGVSNQPQHF
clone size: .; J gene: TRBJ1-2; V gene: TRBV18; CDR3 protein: CASSPTATGGSNYGYTF
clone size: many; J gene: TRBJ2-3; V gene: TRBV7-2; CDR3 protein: CASSGTGGSTDTQYF
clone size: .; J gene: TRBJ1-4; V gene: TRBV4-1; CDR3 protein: CASSQVRATNEKLFF
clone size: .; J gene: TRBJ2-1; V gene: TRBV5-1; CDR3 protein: CASSLTSEPYDEQFF
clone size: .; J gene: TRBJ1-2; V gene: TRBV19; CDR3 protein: CASSIGRGLLDYGYTF
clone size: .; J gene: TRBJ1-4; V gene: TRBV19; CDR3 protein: CASSTGQDEKLFF
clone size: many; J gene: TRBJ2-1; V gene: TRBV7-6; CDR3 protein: CASSSPLGRSYNEQFF
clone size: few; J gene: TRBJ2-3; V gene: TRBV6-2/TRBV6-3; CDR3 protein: CASSWTSSKDTQYF
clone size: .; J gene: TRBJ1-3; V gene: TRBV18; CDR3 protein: CASSRDDGYSGNTIYF
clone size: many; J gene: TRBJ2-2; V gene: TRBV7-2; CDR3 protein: CASSPRQGRTGELFF
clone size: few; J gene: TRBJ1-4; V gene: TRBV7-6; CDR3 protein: CASSPDRMTKDEKLFF
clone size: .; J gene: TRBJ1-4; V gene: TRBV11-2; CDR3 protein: CASSFGAGGGNEKLFF
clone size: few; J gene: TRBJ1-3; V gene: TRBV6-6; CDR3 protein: CASSYLGSRPVSGNTIYF
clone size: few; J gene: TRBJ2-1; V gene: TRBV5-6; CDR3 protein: CASTGTSGPNEQFF
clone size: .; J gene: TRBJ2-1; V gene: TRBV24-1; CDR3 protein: CATSDPDRGWISEQFF
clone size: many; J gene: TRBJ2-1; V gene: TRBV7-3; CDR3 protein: CASSLFPATSYNEQFF
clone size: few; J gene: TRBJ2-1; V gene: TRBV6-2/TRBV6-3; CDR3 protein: CASSRWGAVLPANEQFF
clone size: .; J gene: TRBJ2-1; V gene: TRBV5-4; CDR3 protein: CASSLEPSEEQFF
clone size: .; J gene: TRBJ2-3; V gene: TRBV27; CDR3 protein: CASKLAGTDTQYF
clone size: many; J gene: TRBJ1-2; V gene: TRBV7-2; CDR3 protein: CASSRTGINYGYTF
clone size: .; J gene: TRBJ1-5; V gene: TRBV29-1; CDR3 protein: CSVSQGDLQPQHF
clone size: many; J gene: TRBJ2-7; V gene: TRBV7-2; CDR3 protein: CASSINARALLPYEQYF
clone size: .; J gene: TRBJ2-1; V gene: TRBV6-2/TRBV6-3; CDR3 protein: CASSLLGTSGSYEQFF
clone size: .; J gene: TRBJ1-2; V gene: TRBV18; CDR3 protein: CASSPSGGTKYGYTF
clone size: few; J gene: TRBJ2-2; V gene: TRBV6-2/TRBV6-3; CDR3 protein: CASSGRLPNTGELFF
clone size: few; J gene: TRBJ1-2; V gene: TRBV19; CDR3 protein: CASSPQESYGYTF
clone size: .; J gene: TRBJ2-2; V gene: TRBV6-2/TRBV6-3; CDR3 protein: CASSSTSLPGELFF
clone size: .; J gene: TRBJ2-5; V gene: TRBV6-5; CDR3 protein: CASRASSTFKETQYF
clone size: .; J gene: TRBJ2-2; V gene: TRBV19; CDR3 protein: CASSFASGSTGELFF
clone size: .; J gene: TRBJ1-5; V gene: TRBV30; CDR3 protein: CAWSVGGDQPQHF
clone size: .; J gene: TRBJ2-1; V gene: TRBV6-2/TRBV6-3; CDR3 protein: CASSRGSGVGEQFF
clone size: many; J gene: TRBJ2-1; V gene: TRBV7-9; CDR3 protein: CASSSGVGQFF
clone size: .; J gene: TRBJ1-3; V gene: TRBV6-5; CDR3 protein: CASARGGISSGNTIYF
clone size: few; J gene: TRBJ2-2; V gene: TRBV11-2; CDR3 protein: CASSLKGSGTGELFF
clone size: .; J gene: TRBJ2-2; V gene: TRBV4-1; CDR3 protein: CASSQVGETGELFF
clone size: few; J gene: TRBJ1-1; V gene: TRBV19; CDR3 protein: CASSIDSSTEAFF
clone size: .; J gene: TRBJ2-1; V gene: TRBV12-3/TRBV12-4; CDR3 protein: CASRAGVNEQFF
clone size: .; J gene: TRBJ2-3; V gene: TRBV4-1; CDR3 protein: CASSQAAGGPADTQYF
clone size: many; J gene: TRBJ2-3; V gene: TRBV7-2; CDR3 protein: CASSLETEGASQYF
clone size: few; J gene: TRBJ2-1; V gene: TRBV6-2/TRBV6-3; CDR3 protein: CASSSPATSGRRNEQFF
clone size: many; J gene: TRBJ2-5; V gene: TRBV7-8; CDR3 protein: CASSSSQETRETQYF
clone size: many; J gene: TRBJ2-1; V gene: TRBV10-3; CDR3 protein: CAISESGSAEFYNEQFF
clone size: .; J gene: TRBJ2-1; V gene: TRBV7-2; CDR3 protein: CASSLGTSGQFF
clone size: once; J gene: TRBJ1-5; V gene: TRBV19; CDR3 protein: CASTQGQGGQPQHF
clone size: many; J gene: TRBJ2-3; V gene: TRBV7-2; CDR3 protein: CASSSREGYRDTQYF
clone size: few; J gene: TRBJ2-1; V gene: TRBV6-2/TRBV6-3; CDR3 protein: CASSYSQGGNEQFF